Below are 10 T cell receptor beta chains sequenced from a single sample in a study of vaccination effects on CD4 cells after COVID-19 (dated by TCRdb to between 2021 and 2024). For these TCRs, the target antigens are not known. Libraries were built with the immunoSEQ multiplex PCR assay. TCRdb obtained this table from immuneACCESS and retained in-frame rearrangements with V and J assigned. These tables miss some clones; where compared with another copy, unresolved V genes account for less than half of the shortfall, and the remainder is unexplained. Here the sample has fewer than 25,000 clones; around 74% occur a single time. Roughly 20% of the sample is in the top ten clones. To identify antigen-specific CD4+ T cell clonotypes by their expansion, the ViraFEST assay first stimulated PBMC with viral peptide pools and then applied TCR sequencing. After more than nine days of culture, CD4+ T cells were isolated with the EasySep CD4+ T cell isolation kit. Each participant got two doses of an mRNA SARS-CoV-2 vaccine, either BNT162b2 or mRNA-1273.

The source material was CD4+ T cells from PBMCs cultured with HCoV-NL63 spike peptides, sampled after COVID-19 vaccination. Taken with the paper, the label for cell subset or site translates to: HCoV-NL63 spike overlapping peptide pool stimulation. These TCRs come from a human donor who received a COVID-19 vaccine.

The rearrangement joins TRBV30 to TRBJ2-2, with 7 nucleotides matching TRBD2. After removal of 5 bases from V and 8 bases from J, the junction contained 14 bases not matched to a gene. CDR1 GTSNPN and CDR2 SVGIG come from the germline V gene (reference sequence). This CDR3 is built from 15 residues. CDR3 in amino acids: CAWDPGDAGRGELFF. The CDR3 region has the DNA TGTGCCTGGGACCCTGGGGACGCCGGGAGGGGGGAGCTGTTTTTT.

The chain employs TRBV30 and TRBJ2-7, with D unresolved. From germline, CDR1 is GTSNPN and CDR2 SVGIG (reference sequence). This CDR3 has 13 residues. V was trimmed by 2 bases and J by 8 bases, leaving 16 bases between them. CDR3 region: CAWSNVKALQQYF. CDR3 bases: TGTGCCTGGAGTAATGTTAAAGCCCTCCAGCAGTACTTC.

The genes are TRBV5-5 and TRBJ2-3; D unclear. Germline V gene data show CDR1 as SGHKS and CDR2 as YYEKEE (reference sequence). Trimming shortened V by 3 bases and J by 4 bases, and 15 bases separated the two germline ends. CDR3 length: 15 residues. The CDR3 sequence: CASSSEVIPPDTQYF. CDR3 in DNA: TGTGCCAGCAGCTCCGAAGTGATCCCCCCAGATACGCAGTATTTT.

The chain employs TRBV28 and TRBJ1-4; 9 positions agree with TRBD1. Germline trimming cut 3 bases from V and 3 bases from J; bases unmatched to any gene: 8. Germline assignment: CDR1 MDHEN and CDR2 SYDVKM. The length of the CDR3 is 17 residues. The CDR3 DNA reads TGTGCCAGCAGTTTCCCGGGACAGGGAGGGTCTAATGAAAAACTGTTTTTT. This codes for CASSFPGQGGSNEKLFF.

The chain links TRBV19 to TRBJ2-2; tentatively, D is TRBD2 (5 bases). CDR3 length: 14 residues. Germline V gene data show CDR1 as LNHDA and CDR2 as SQIVND (reference sequence). The V and J ends lost 2 bases and 5 bases respectively, with 9 bases between them. As DNA, the CDR3 is TGTGCCAGTAGTATAAATGGACTGACCGGGGAGCTGTTTTTT. This codes for CASSINGLTGELFF.

The genes are TRBV4-2 and TRBJ2-4; 10 nucleotides align to TRBD2. The germline CDR1 and CDR2 sequences are LGHNA and YNFKEQ. This CDR3 spans 18 amino acids. V dropped 2 bases and J dropped 1; count of bases not matched to a gene: 8. In nucleotides, the CDR3 is TGTGCCAGCAGCCAAAATCCTGGGACTAGCGCCGCCAAAAACATTCAGTACTTC. Translated: CASSQNPGTSAAKNIQYF.

The rearrangement joins TRBV7-2 to TRBJ1-6; tentatively, D is TRBD1 (5 bases). Trimming stripped 5 bases from V and 7 bases from J, with 9 bases between. The V gene's germline CDR1 is SGHTA and CDR2 FQGNSA. The CDR3 is made up of 13 amino acids. The DNA of the CDR3 is TGTGCCAGCAGCGAGGGGATAAATTCACCCCTCCACTTT. The encoded protein is CASSEGINSPLHF.

The CDR3 sequence is CASSLYRGQGSGANVLTF. For the CDR3, the DNA is TGTGCCAGCAGCCTGTATCGGGGACAGGGGTCTGGGGCCAACGTCCTGACTTTC. V usage is TRBV5-8 and J usage is TRBJ2-6, with 10 bases identical to TRBD1. Unmatched junction bases numbered 8, after V lost 4 bases and J lost 1 base. The CDR3 has 18 amino acids. Germline V lookup: CDR1 SGHTS, CDR2 YDEGEE.

The chain uses TRBV4-3 and TRBJ2-3; the D gene could be TRBD1 or TRBD2 (6 bases each). The CDR3 is made up of 15 amino acids. Germline V gives CDR1 LGHNA, CDR2 YSLEER. The V end was cut by 1 base, the J end by 5 bases, with 13 bases between. CDR3 sequence (DNA): TGCGCCAGCAGCCAAGGTGGGGGGCCCGTAGATACGCAGTATTTT. Translating gives CASSQGGGPVDTQYF.

The chain joins TRBV6-2 or TRBV6-3 to TRBJ1-2; D not certain. The germline V gene has CDR1 MNHEY and CDR2 SVGEGT. The CDR3 spans 16 residues. V lost 5 bases and J lost 2, with 18 bases in between. The CDR3 here is CASSEPRPRGNYGYTF. In DNA, the CDR3 is TGTGCCAGCAGTGAGCCGCGACCCCGCGGCAACTATGGCTACACCTTC.